A selection of T cell receptor beta chains follows, all from one sample in a study of cytotoxic CD8 clonotypes in ibrutinib-treated CLL. Using immunoSEQ multiplex PCR, the repertoire was profiled, and TCRdb retains in-frame clones only, with some absent. The table has approximately 67,000 clones, 80% seen once. The input for sequencing was PBMCs, taken at disease progression, from a patient treated with ibrutinib. These receptors came from a human donor with chronic lymphocytic leukemia. Each CDR3 is given with its conserved first and last residue. A D gene is named only where the DNA matches it firmly. Size tells how often a clone was seen (once, few, many) or the class of an expanded clone, and some rows leave it out.

clone_size: many
d_call: TRBD1
j_call: TRBJ1-1
v_call: TRBV7-9
cdr3_nt: TGTGCCAGCAGCTTAGGAAGAGTCAGGGGGACGGGGTACACTGAAGCTTTCTTT
cdr3_aa: CASSLGRVRGTGYTEAFF

clone_size: .
d_call: .
j_call: TRBJ1-1
v_call: TRBV11-2
cdr3_nt: TGTGCCAGCAGACGAACCCCCGACAGGAGGGGTAGTGTAGCTTTCTTT
cdr3_aa: CASRRTPDRRGSVAFF

clone_size: .
d_call: .
j_call: TRBJ2-7
v_call: TRBV5-6
cdr3_nt: TGTGCCAGCAGCTTAACTGCGGCAGGGGGGGTCTCCTACGAGCAGTACTTC
cdr3_aa: CASSLTAAGGVSYEQYF

clone_size: .
d_call: TRBD1
j_call: TRBJ2-7
v_call: TRBV5-1
cdr3_nt: TGCGCCAGCAGTTCGGACAGGGACTACGAGCAGTACTTC
cdr3_aa: CASSSDRDYEQYF

clone_size: .
d_call: TRBD1
j_call: TRBJ1-5
v_call: TRBV5-6
cdr3_nt: TGTGCCAGCAGCTTGGGGGCGACAGGGGGAGAGATGCCCCAGCATTTT
cdr3_aa: CASSLGATGGEMPQHF

clone_size: .
d_call: .
j_call: TRBJ2-2
v_call: TRBV29-1
cdr3_nt: TGCAGCTCCGAAGGGAACACCGGGGAGCTGTTTTTT
cdr3_aa: CSSEGNTGELFF

clone_size: .
d_call: .
j_call: TRBJ2-3
v_call: TRBV12-5
cdr3_nt: TGTGCTAGTGGTTTGGTTTCACAGGATACGCAGTATTTT
cdr3_aa: CASGLVSQDTQYF

clone_size: .
d_call: .
j_call: TRBJ2-7
v_call: TRBV6-5
cdr3_nt: TGTGCCAGCTCTGACGGGAGTTACCACGAGCAGTACTTC
cdr3_aa: CASSDGSYHEQYF

clone_size: .
d_call: .
j_call: TRBJ1-5
v_call: TRBV5-1
cdr3_nt: TGCGCCAGCAGCCAGGGACCCGGGAGTTATAGCAATCAGCCCCAGCATTTT
cdr3_aa: CASSQGPGSYSNQPQHF

clone_size: .
d_call: TRBD1
j_call: TRBJ2-7
v_call: TRBV29-1
cdr3_nt: TGCAGCGTTGCCAGGGGGCGGTACGAGCAGTACTTC
cdr3_aa: CSVARGRYEQYF

clone_size: .
d_call: .
j_call: TRBJ2-7
v_call: TRBV10-3
cdr3_nt: TGTGCCATCAGTGAGGGGCTAGAATACGAGCAGTACTTC
cdr3_aa: CAISEGLEYEQYF

clone_size: .
d_call: .
j_call: TRBJ1-1
v_call: TRBV29-1
cdr3_nt: TGCAGCGTTGAAGATCTTACCCAGAACACTGAAGCTTTCTTT
cdr3_aa: CSVEDLTQNTEAFF

clone_size: .
d_call: .
j_call: TRBJ1-4
v_call: TRBV5-6
cdr3_nt: TGTGCCAGCAGCTTACGGGGGCCTAATGAAAAACTGTTTTTT
cdr3_aa: CASSLRGPNEKLFF

clone_size: .
d_call: TRBD1
j_call: TRBJ2-7
v_call: TRBV9
cdr3_nt: TGTGCCAGCAGCGGCGGGACAGGGCTTTCCTACGAGCAGTACTTC
cdr3_aa: CASSGGTGLSYEQYF

clone_size: few
d_call: .
j_call: TRBJ2-2
v_call: TRBV7-6
cdr3_nt: TGTGCCGTCGAGCCGGGGGACCACACGAACACCGGGGAGCTGTTTTTT
cdr3_aa: CAVEPGDHTNTGELFF

clone_size: .
d_call: .
j_call: TRBJ2-5
v_call: TRBV6-5
cdr3_nt: TGTGCCAGCAGTTACTCGCGGCGTTACCAAGAGACCCAGTACTTC
cdr3_aa: CASSYSRRYQETQYF

clone_size: once
d_call: TRBD2
j_call: TRBJ2-1
v_call: TRBV4-2
cdr3_nt: TGTGCCAGCGCGATAGCGGGAATTTACAATGAGCAGTTCTTC
cdr3_aa: CASAIAGIYNEQFF

clone_size: .
d_call: TRBD2
j_call: TRBJ2-3
v_call: TRBV4-2
cdr3_nt: TGTGCCAGCAGCCAAGAACATAGCGGGGGGCATACGCAGTATTTT
cdr3_aa: CASSQEHSGGHTQYF

clone_size: .
d_call: TRBD1
j_call: TRBJ2-1
v_call: TRBV18
cdr3_nt: TGTGCCAGCTCTCGAGGGACAGGGAACAACAATGAGCAGTTCTTC
cdr3_aa: CASSRGTGNNNEQFF

clone_size: .
d_call: .
j_call: TRBJ1-1
v_call: TRBV5-6
cdr3_nt: TGTGCCAGCAGCTTTATGGGCAGGGGAATGAACACTGAAGCTTTCTTT
cdr3_aa: CASSFMGRGMNTEAFF

clone_size: .
d_call: .
j_call: TRBJ2-2
v_call: TRBV19
cdr3_nt: TGTGCCAGTACCCGTTCTAGTTTAGGCACCGGGGAGCTGTTTTTT
cdr3_aa: CASTRSSLGTGELFF

clone_size: .
d_call: .
j_call: TRBJ2-5
v_call: TRBV6-1
cdr3_nt: TGTGCCAGCACCCCTCCTATGGGGGCTGACGAGACCCAGTACTTC
cdr3_aa: CASTPPMGADETQYF

clone_size: few
d_call: TRBD1
j_call: TRBJ2-7
v_call: TRBV6-1
cdr3_nt: TGTGCCAGCAGGGAATCGACAGGGCTACCCTCCTACGAGCAGTACTTC
cdr3_aa: CASRESTGLPSYEQYF

clone_size: .
d_call: .
j_call: TRBJ2-2
v_call: TRBV7-6
cdr3_nt: TGTGCCATTTTGAGTGCCGGGGAGCTGTTTTTT
cdr3_aa: CAILSAGELFF

clone_size: .
d_call: TRBD2
j_call: TRBJ2-2
v_call: TRBV28
cdr3_nt: TGTGCCAGCAGTTTACGTCCGGCGGGGGGGATCACCGGGGAGCTGTTTTTT
cdr3_aa: CASSLRPAGGITGELFF

clone_size: .
d_call: .
j_call: TRBJ1-1
v_call: TRBV7-9
cdr3_nt: TGTGCCAGCAGCCCGCCCGGCCAGTTCAACACTGAAGCTTTCTTT
cdr3_aa: CASSPPGQFNTEAFF

clone_size: .
d_call: .
j_call: TRBJ2-2
v_call: TRBV27
cdr3_nt: TGTGCCAGCAGTTTATCCACCTTGGCCACTAGGGCCGGGGAGCTGTTTTTT
cdr3_aa: CASSLSTLATRAGELFF

clone_size: .
d_call: TRBD1
j_call: TRBJ2-7
v_call: TRBV5-1
cdr3_nt: TGCGCCAGCAGCTTGGGTTGGGGACAGGGACACGAGCAGTACTTC
cdr3_aa: CASSLGWGQGHEQYF

clone_size: .
d_call: TRBD1
j_call: TRBJ1-6
v_call: TRBV28
cdr3_nt: TGTGCCAGTCTTTTACAGGGGGTAGTCTCGGGTTCACCCCTCCACTTT
cdr3_aa: CASLLQGVVSGSPLHF

clone_size: .
d_call: TRBD1
j_call: TRBJ1-2
v_call: TRBV27
cdr3_nt: TGTGCCAGCAGCCGGACAGGGGGACTCACCTCGAGGGATGGCTACACCTTC
cdr3_aa: CASSRTGGLTSRDGYTF